The entry below gives a single T cell receptor beta chain sequence along with its context. The antigen is unknown. TCRdb re-called the reads with MiXCR, one entry per CDR3 protein. The repertoire consists of 20,000 to 25,000 distinct CDR3 sequences, with just under 75% occurring once and the leading ten covering 13% to 15%. This CDR3 comprises 13 residues. Per germline, CDR1 LNHDA and CDR2 SQIVND (reference sequence). Trimming shortened V by 1 base and J by 5 bases, and 6 bases separated the two germline ends. These data are taken from a study of type 1 regulatory T cells. This receptor was taken from a human donor in good health. The rearrangement uses TRBV19 and TRBJ2-1; D remains unclear. What was sequenced was cultured T cells, either the whole culture or a sorted T cell fraction (not recorded which). Subset described: Tr1-enriched cell product generated in vitro against host alloantigens. This CDR3 is CASSIAADNEQFF. In DNA, the CDR3 is TGTGCCAGTAGTATAGCGGCCGACAATGAGCAGTTCTTC.